This TCR beta chain was sequenced during a study of blood T cell repertoires in COVID-19. Study as a whole: Whether acute or convalescent, the COVID-19 samples came from the United States, Italy and Spain. The cDNA or gDNA used as material had been derived from T cells, B-cell-depleted T cells, or PBMCs.

In the original analysis: Cell counts per sample came from amplifying reference gene primers. Only in-frame clones appear in the TCRdb table, and some are missing; sequencing was by immunoSEQ multiplex PCR. For V, J and clone size, that table is used; D and trimming come from the DNA. The table lists around 200,000 clones, approximately 84% of them singletons. The CDR3 has 15 residues. V lost 7 bases and J 0 bases, leaving 15 bases between the germline ends. Germline CDR1 and CDR2: MDHEN and SYDVKM. The sample taken for sequencing was peripheral blood. This TCR came from a man aged 40-50 years with active or convalescent COVID-19. The chain uses TRBV28 and TRBJ1-2; possible D gene TRBD1, 6 bases. The CDR3 spells CASNLQGPANYGYTF. In DNA form, the CDR3 reads TGTGCCAGCAACCTACAGGGCCCCGCTAACTATGGCTACACCTTC.